This TCR beta chain emerged from a study of T-cell memory formation after mild COVID-19. Study-wide background: Across donors, TCR clusters were largely donor specific.

In germline, CDR1 is SGHTA, CDR2 FQGNSA. This CDR3 has 14 residues. With 1 base removed from V and 8 bases from J, the gap between germline ends came to 14 bases. TCRdb called the 5' RACE reads again in MiXCR, with one record for every CDR3 protein. The repertoire holds some 40,000 distinct CDR3 sequences, about 6% seen once, with under 0.9% in the top ten. The clonotype comes from an adult who had mild COVID-19 (a few samples of this study predate the infection). Cell type and time point are not known. Sequenced: PBMCs or a T cell subset sorted from them (not recorded which). The rearrangement links TRBV7-2 to TRBJ1-2; D is undetermined. CDR3 nucleotide sequence: TGTGCCAGCAGCTTAGGGGAAGGAAGTCGGGGCTACACCTTC. Its translation is CASSLGEGSRGYTF. The full variable domain, rest sourced from reference TRBV7-2 and TRBJ1-2, is GAGVSQSPSNKVTEKGKDVELRCDPISGHTALYWYRQSLGQGLEFLIYFQGNSAPDKSGLPSDRFSAERTGGSVSTLTIQRTQQEDSAVYLCASSLGEGSRGYTFGSGTRLTVV.